This passage covers 28 T cell receptor beta chains from one sample sequenced in a study of blood T cell repertoires in COVID-19. Sequenced by immunoSEQ multiplex PCR; TCRdb stores in-frame clones only, minus some. The table has 250,000 to 350,000 clones, 87% seen once; the top ten hold less than 6%. Sequencing was carried out using PBMCs or T cells enriched from blood (not recorded which). These receptors came from a woman between 25 and 40 years old who had recovered from COVID-19.

The count of this clone is one. This chain connects TRBV3-1 (or the pseudogene TRBV3-2) to TRBJ1-2, with D perhaps matching TRBD1 (6 bases). This CDR3 is 12 amino acids long. The V end was cut by 3 bases, the J end by 7 bases, with 9 bases between. Germline loops: CDR1 LGHDT, CDR2 YNNKEL (reference sequence). The DNA of the CDR3 is TGTGCCAGCAGCCACGGACAGTTTGGCTACACCTTC. It yields the protein CASSHGQFGYTF.

The chain joins TRBV2 to TRBJ1-1; D not certain. In germline, CDR1 is SNHLY, CDR2 FYNNEI. The CDR3 runs 13 residues. V lost 6 bases to trimming and J lost 3 bases, with 11 bases between them. The CDR3 DNA follows: TGTGCCAGCAGCCGTTTGGGCTACACTGAAGCTTTCTTT. It encodes CASSRLGYTEAFF.

This chain connects TRBV19 to TRBJ2-1; 9 bases fit TRBD1. From germline, CDR1 is LNHDA and CDR2 SQIVND (reference sequence). Trimming removed 4 bases from V and 2 bases from J; junction bases left unmatched: 18. CDR3 length: 20 amino acids. The CDR3 region is CASSRSGTGTPRGPYNEQFF. The CDR3 region has the DNA TGTGCCAGTAGTAGATCCGGGACAGGGACTCCAAGAGGGCCCTACAATGAGCAGTTCTTC.

The J gene is TRBJ1-2, the V gene TRBV30; D unclear. Trimming shortened V by 2 bases and J by 7 bases, and 11 bases separated the two germline ends. Germline V gene sequence: CDR1 GTSNPN, CDR2 SVGIG (reference sequence). The CDR3 has 12 residues. CDR3 in DNA: TGTGCCTGGAGTCTCGTGTTCGGTGGCTACACCTTC. Translated: CAWSLVFGGYTF.

The rearrangement joins TRBV4-2 to TRBJ2-3; D is possibly TRBD2 (6 bases). Germline V gene sequence: CDR1 LGHNA, CDR2 YNFKEQ. The CDR3 loop spans 16 amino acids. V gave up 0 bases and J gave up 1 base, with 11 bases separating them. CDR3 sequence (DNA): TGTGCCAGCAGCCAAGACCGGGGGATGGGCACAGATACGCAGTATTTT. Amino acid sequence: CASSQDRGMGTDTQYF.

The V call is TRBV4-1, the J call TRBJ1-3; D unresolved. V lost 1 base, J lost 2 bases, and 9 bases lay in between. There are 15 residues in the CDR3. Germline V lookup: CDR1 MGHRA, CDR2 YSYEKL. The CDR3 spells CASSQAPGAGNTIYF. The CDR3, as DNA: TGCGCCAGCAGCCAAGCTCCCGGGGCTGGAAACACCATATATTTT.

This clone was observed once. V gene TRBV5-1 combines with J gene TRBJ1-1; D unresolved. This CDR3 is built from 13 residues. V was pared by 4 bases and J by 5 bases, with 12 bases between. Germline V lookup: CDR1 SGHRS, CDR2 YFSETQ. The DNA for the CDR3 is TGCGCCAGCAGCCCCACCCTTGAGACTGAAGCTTTCTTT. Protein sequence: CASSPTLETEAFF.

J is TRBJ2-1 and V is TRBV6-5; TRBD2 matches 9 bases. The CDR3 length is 15 residues. The germline CDR1 and CDR2 sequences are MNHEY and SVGAGI. V lost 0 bases, J lost 8 bases, and 5 bases stayed unmatched. The DNA of the CDR3 is TGTGCCAGCAGTTACTCGCGGGGGGGCTCCTATGAGCAGTTCTTC. Translation: CASSYSRGGSYEQFF.

The chain is built from TRBV3-1 (or the pseudogene TRBV3-2) and TRBJ1-2; 8 bases are shared with TRBD1. This CDR3 contains 15 residues. CDR1 is LGHDT, CDR2 YNNKEL, per germline (reference sequence). Germline trimming cut 5 bases from V and 4 bases from J; bases unmatched to any gene: 9. The CDR3 is CASSSWSDRGYGYTF. The DNA of the CDR3 is TGTGCCAGCAGCTCCTGGAGCGACAGGGGCTATGGCTACACCTTC.

The sample holds one count of this clone. The genes are TRBV11-2 and TRBJ1-4; 9 nucleotides line up with TRBD1. Trimming cost V 5 bases and J 0 bases; bases outside gene matches: 7. Looked up from germline, CDR1 is SGHAT and CDR2 is FQNNGV. There are 17 residues in the CDR3. CDR3 sequence: CASSPRGQGTTNEKLFF. The CDR3 DNA follows: TGTGCCAGCAGCCCCCGGGGACAGGGCACAACTAATGAAAAACTGTTTTTT.

The chain uses TRBV5-6 and TRBJ1-2, with 8 positions matching TRBD1. Per the germline V gene, CDR1 is SGHDT and CDR2 is YYEEEE. The trim removed 4 bases at V and 3 bases at J, leaving 8 bases unmatched. This CDR3 is built from 15 residues. This CDR3 reads CASSRDRFEDYGYTF. CDR3 bases: TGTGCCAGCAGCAGGGACAGGTTCGAAGACTATGGCTACACCTTC.

The chain uses TRBV4-1 and TRBJ1-2, with 7 bases identical to TRBD1. The CDR3 length is 16 residues. Trimming cost V 0 bases and J 2 bases; bases outside gene matches: 6. Germline V gene sequence: CDR1 MGHRA, CDR2 YSYEKL. Here the CDR3 reads CASSQEPSTGNYGYTF. The CDR3 coding sequence is TGCGCCAGCAGCCAAGAACCGTCGACAGGGAACTATGGCTACACCTTC.

This chain joins TRBV6-5 and TRBJ1-5; TRBD1 matches at 9 bases. This CDR3 contains 14 residues. Losses at the gene ends were 6 bases for V and 4 bases for J; bases not matched to a gene: 4. Germline V gives CDR1 MNHEY, CDR2 SVGAGI. The DNA of the CDR3 is TGTGCCAGCAGAACAGGGGGCCCTAATCAGCCCCAGCATTTT. Translating it yields CASRTGGPNQPQHF.

The chain joins TRBV23-1 to TRBJ2-7; 11 positions match TRBD2. TRBV23-1 is assigned to the ORF class and has an uncertain function. The ends lost 6 bases at V and 0 bases at J; junction bases unmatched: 10. The CDR3 consists of 17 residues. DNA for the CDR3: TGCGCCAGCAGACCCGGGACTAGCGGTGCTAGCTCCTACGAGCAGTACTTC. This sequence encodes CASRPGTSGASSYEQYF.

The chain couples TRBV5-6 to TRBJ2-3, with TRBD1 matching over 8 bases. V was clipped by 4 bases and J by 7 bases; unmatched bases: 8. The V gene's germline CDR1 is SGHDT and CDR2 YYEEEE. This CDR3 contains 14 residues. The chain's CDR3 is CASSPDRVKYTQYF. In DNA form, the CDR3 reads TGTGCCAGCAGCCCGGACAGGGTGAAGTATACGCAGTATTTT.

This clone showed up just once. This chain links TRBV18 with TRBJ1-1, with D tentatively TRBD1 (6 bases). The germline V and J ends were trimmed by 4 bases and 8 bases, with 11 bases remaining between them. This CDR3 has 12 amino acids. Germline V gives CDR1 KGHSH, CDR2 LQKENI. The CDR3 protein is CASSRAGEEAFF. DNA of the CDR3: TGTGCCAGCTCACGAGCAGGGGAAGAAGCTTTCTTT.

The chain has TRBV3-1 (or the pseudogene TRBV3-2) and TRBJ2-1; TRBD2 agrees at 9 bases. Germline values: CDR1 LGHDT, CDR2 YNNKEL (reference sequence). Trimming removed 6 bases from V and 7 bases from J; junction bases left unmatched: 13. This CDR3 comprises 16 residues. The CDR3 nucleotides are TGTGCCAGCAGAAGAATGCGGGGGGGTGTTTCGAATGAGCAGTTCTTC. Encoded protein: CASRRMRGGVSNEQFF.

This sequence joins TRBV7-8 and TRBJ1-2; D call uncertain. V lost 1 base to trimming and J lost 3 bases, with 9 bases between them. The V gene's germline CDR1 is SGHVS and CDR2 FQNEAQ. CDR3 length: 14 amino acids. The CDR3 loop is CASSLGGSYYGYTF. CDR3 coding DNA: TGTGCCAGCAGCTTAGGTGGGAGCTACTATGGCTACACCTTC.

This clone appeared a few times. This rearrangement joins TRBV12-3 or TRBV12-4 to TRBJ1-2; D is unresolved. CDR3 size: 13 residues. Trimming took off 1 base at V and 7 bases at J, with 10 bases between the two ends. CDR3 residues: CASSLVSSGGYTF. The CDR3, as DNA: TGTGCCAGCAGTTTAGTATCATCGGGTGGCTACACCTTC.

J is TRBJ1-2 and V is TRBV11-2; D remains ambiguous. CDR1 is SGHAT and CDR2 is FQNNGV in the germline V gene. V was clipped by 5 bases and J by 6 bases, with 16 bases between them. The CDR3 loop spans 14 amino acids. In DNA, the CDR3 is TGTGCCAGCAGCAGACCCGGGGAGGGCCATGGCTACACCTTC. It translates to CASSRPGEGHGYTF.

V and J are TRBV5-1 and TRBJ1-6, with D uncertain. CDR3 length equals 15 residues. Germline V gene lookup returns CDR1 SGHRS and CDR2 YFSETQ. V lost 0 bases and J 9 bases, leaving 13 bases between the germline ends. The CDR3 is CASSLGHRVSSPLHF. CDR3 in DNA: TGCGCCAGCAGCTTGGGGCACCGGGTGAGTTCACCCCTCCACTTT.

CDR3 bases: TGTGCCAGCAGCCAAGACAGGGTCGGCTATGGCTACACCTTC. Amino acids: CASSQDRVGYGYTF. The chain has TRBV14 and TRBJ1-2; TRBD1 might be the D (5 bases). The germline V gene encodes CDR1 SGHDN and CDR2 FVKESK. V lost 0 bases, J lost 4 bases, and 9 bases lay in between. The CDR3 has 14 amino acids.

The chain employs TRBV29-1 and TRBJ2-3, with a weak D call TRBD2 (6 bases). Germline CDR1 and CDR2: SQVTM and ANQGSEA. This CDR3 contains 13 residues. V was clipped by 6 bases and J by 2 bases, with 12 bases between them. The CDR3 region is CSVGGRTTDTQYF. The CDR3 nucleotides are TGCAGCGTCGGAGGGCGGACCACAGATACGCAGTATTTT.

The gene calls are TRBV5-6 and TRBJ1-5, with 9 bases that match TRBD1. Germline loops: CDR1 SGHDT, CDR2 YYEEEE. Trimming took 2 bases from V and 7 from J; bases not matched to a gene: 7. The CDR3 consists of 15 residues. In DNA, the CDR3 is TGTGCCAGCAGCTTACAACAGGGGGCCCGACAGCCCCAGCATTTT. This translates into CASSLQQGARQPQHF. The complete variable domain, with remaining parts taken from reference TRBV5-6 and TRBJ1-5, reads DAGVTQSPTHLIKTRGQQVTLRCSPKSGHDTVSWYQQALGQGPQFIFQYYEEEERQRGNFPDRFSGHQFPNYSSELNVNALLLGDSALYLCASSLQQGARQPQHFGDGTRLSIL.

V is TRBV11-2 and J is TRBJ1-1; D is unclear. Germline V gene lookup returns CDR1 SGHAT and CDR2 FQNNGV. The V end was cut by 2 bases, the J end by 2 bases, with 15 bases between. The CDR3 loop spans 16 amino acids. The CDR3 sequence: CASSLRRSSVNTEAFF. In DNA, the CDR3 is TGTGCCAGCAGCTTAAGGCGGAGCAGCGTCAACACTGAAGCTTTCTTT.

The V and J genes are TRBV6-2 or TRBV6-3 and TRBJ2-1, with D possibly matching TRBD2 (5 bases). The V gene's germline CDR1 is MNHEY and CDR2 SVGEGT. V was clipped by 6 bases and J by 6 bases, with 18 bases between them. This CDR3 has 15 residues. The CDR3 spells CASSPPLGRGNEQFF. The DNA for the CDR3 is TGTGCCAGCAGCCCCCCGTTGGGCCGGGGCAATGAGCAGTTCTTC.

On this clone itself: Other DNA sequences in the sample encode the same CDR3. The genes are TRBV29-1 and TRBJ1-2; D perhaps matches TRBD1 (5 bases). This CDR3 contains 12 residues. V lost 4 bases and J 4 bases, leaving 10 bases between the germline ends. Germline loops: CDR1 SQVTM, CDR2 ANQGSEA. CDR3 region: CSVVGGIYGYTF. The CDR3 DNA reads TGCAGCGTTGTGGGGGGGATCTATGGCTACACCTTC.

The genes are TRBV30 and TRBJ2-3; weak D call: TRBD2 (7 bases). CDR3 length: 13 amino acids. Trimming removed 4 bases from V and 5 bases from J, with 13 bases in between. Germline-derived CDR1 and CDR2 are GTSNPN and SVGIG (reference sequence). The CDR3 is CAWTAGAGDTQYF. CDR3 bases: TGTGCCTGGACCGCGGGGGCAGGAGATACGCAGTATTTT.